This T cell receptor beta chain was sequenced for a study of blood T cell repertoires in COVID-19. The overall study: The origin of the acute and convalescent COVID-19 samples was the United States, Italy and Spain. PBMCs, B-cell-depleted T cells, or T cells provided the cDNA or gDNA that made up the material.

TCRdb's copy holds only in-frame clones and misses some; the assay was immunoSEQ multiplex PCR. This table has hundreds of thousands of clones, 70% to 90% appearing once. This CDR3 has 16 amino acids. V was pared by 3 bases and J by 8 bases, with 12 bases of the junction left unmatched. From germline, CDR1 is KGHSH and CDR2 LQKENI. The receptor's source is a man aged 18 to 29 with active or convalescent COVID-19. Sequenced material: peripheral blood. V is TRBV18 and J is TRBJ1-4; 7 bases match TRBD1. CDR3 coding DNA: TGTGCCAGCTCACCGTCAGTTTCAACGACAGGGGAAAAACTGTTTTTT. Encoded protein: CASSPSVSTTGEKLFF.